This TCR beta chain comes out of a study of T cells after yellow fever vaccination (dated by TCRdb to the late 2010s). Concerning the study at large: Libraries from fractions with low cell numbers were prepared with the SMART-Seq v4 Ultra Low Input RNA kit. Bulk TCR alpha and beta repertoires were sequenced longitudinally to track T-cell clones before and after primary and booster YFV17D yellow fever vaccination. Two healthy male donors, one aged 18 to 30 and one aged 30 to 40 years, made up the cohort. Blood was drawn at multiple timepoints before and after primary and secondary immunization, with bulk PBMC replicates and cell subsets isolated.

TCR cDNA was synthesized by 5'RACE template switching, which introduced a universal primer site and unique molecular identifiers. Priming for cDNA synthesis came from both the TCR alpha and TCR beta constant segments. Libraries were amplified in two PCR steps, with sample barcodes and sequencing adapters added in the second step. Sequencing of libraries was done on Illumina HiSeq 2500 (2x100 bp) or NovaSeq (2x150 bp). The paper's data handling went like this. MIGEC handled demultiplexing of reads and collapsing into UMI consensus sequences, while MiXCR performed V(D)J alignment. Vaccine-responding clonotypes were identified with edgeR using replicate PBMC samples, with FDR below 0.01 and a log2 fold change above 5 up to day 15 being required. Bulk clonotypes were assigned CD4 or CD8 identity according to which sequenced CD4 or CD8 repertoire held them at higher abundance. TCRdb reanalyzed the raw reads on its own, using fastp at Q25 for trimming and MiXCR for clone calling, and kept in-frame beta chains. Entries that share a CDR3 protein sequence are merged under the most common genes and DNA. It is TCRdb's table, rather than the study itself, that gives the V and J calls and clone size. This sample is represented by about 630,000 distinct CDR3 sequences; 9% to 15% of them were singletons. Just under 15% of the sample goes to the ten largest clones.

Study-level results and caveats: Only a couple of donors were included in the study, so the extent to which the findings can be generalized is limited. Most clones expanded after primary vaccination (around 96% of CD4 and 88% of CD8) were re-detected after the booster, suggesting that broad memory maintenance occurred. FACS-sorted repertoires could contain abundant contaminating clonotypes from the bulk population, so computational filtering was required. The secondary T-cell response was found to be weaker but faster than the primary response, with a peak reached on day 5 rather than on day 15. A small fraction of clonotypes appeared in both the CD4 and CD8 compartments, likely as a result of convergent recombination.

Taken with the paper, the label for treatment or condition translates to: live attenuated yellow fever vaccine strain. At each blood-draw timepoint, two biological replicates of bulk PBMCs were collected. A standard Ficoll-Paque protocol was used to isolate PBMCs from peripheral blood. TriZol was used to extract RNA from bulk PBMCs, from CD4 and CD8 fractions, and from dextramer-positive and dextramer-negative fractions. Only a few counts were recorded for this clonotype. Its antigen has not been determined. Base qualities are missing; no much larger clone stands one base away. The sequences come from PBMCs, collected on the day of the yellow fever booster vaccination. This TCR came from a man aged 25 to 45 who received the YFV17D yellow fever vaccine.

The nucleotide sequence reads as follows: TGTGTTATGGGCGGGAGTTACAATGAGCAGTTCTTC. Its amino acids are CVMGGSYNEQFF. The rearrangement joined TRBV5-4 to TRBJ2-1, with 7 bases matching TRBD2. In the germline V gene (reference sequence), CDR1 corresponds to SGHNT and CDR2 to YYREEE. The CDR3 runs 12 amino acids, cysteine and phenylalanine included. Only the CDR3 portion is preserved as DNA: 36 bases, with reading frame beginning at the first base.